The 10 T cell receptor beta chains below all came from one sample that was sequenced in a study of patients and donors after allogeneic stem cell transplantation. TCRdb itself ran the RT-PCR reads through MiXCR, one entry per CDR3 protein. The sample yields a few hundred thousand distinct CDR3 sequences, over 30% seen once. Input material: blood, either unsorted or a sorted T cell fraction (not recorded which). These receptors originate from a human donor who was either an allogeneic HSCT recipient or a stem cell or donor lymphocyte infusion donor (not recorded which). It is not recorded whose cells these are; they may come from a transplant donor.

The chain links TRBV5-5 to TRBJ1-5, with D unclear. The length of the CDR3 is 12 residues. The germline CDR1 and CDR2 sequences are SGHKS and YYEKEE (reference sequence). The V and J ends lost 4 bases and 5 bases respectively, with 7 bases between them. CDR3 in DNA: TGTGCCAGCAGCCAGGTGGATCAGCCCCAGCATTTT. This codes for CASSQVDQPQHF.

This clonotype came up a few times. The V gene is TRBV11-2, the J gene TRBJ1-5; weak D call: TRBD1 (5 bases). There are 15 residues in the CDR3. V gave up 3 bases and J gave up 5 bases, with 14 bases separating them. Germline loops: CDR1 SGHAT, CDR2 FQNNGV. As DNA, the CDR3 is TGTGCCAGCAGCTTCGGGGGGGAGAGCTATCAGCCCCAGCATTTT. This gives the protein CASSFGGESYQPQHF.

This clonotype turned up a few times. The chain links TRBV3-1 to TRBJ1-3; D remains unclear. CDR1 is LGHDT, CDR2 YNNKEL, per germline (reference sequence). Between the trimmed V and J ends, which lost 4 bases and 3 bases, there was a span of 13 bases. The CDR3 covers 15 residues. CDR3 sequence (DNA): TGTGCCAGCAGCCGCGGCCCAGCCAGTGGAAACACCATATATTTT. Translation: CASSRGPASGNTIYF. Supplemented by reference TRBV3-1 and TRBJ1-3, the full variable domain reads DTAVSQTPKYLVTQMGNDKSIKCEQNLGHDTMYWYKQDSKKFLKIMFSYNNKELIINETVPNRFSPKSPDKAHLNLHINSLELGDSAVYFCASSRGPASGNTIYFGEGSWLTVV.

The table lists this clonotype with a few counts. The chain has TRBV5-1 and TRBJ1-6; D is unclear. Trimming took 1 base from V and 10 from J, leaving 15 bases between them. CDR1 is SGHRS and CDR2 is YFSETQ in the germline V gene. The CDR3 has 15 residues. The CDR3 DNA sequence: TGCGCCAGCAGCTTGAACAGCTTGGAAAGCTCACCCCTCCACTTT. Its protein product is CASSLNSLESSPLHF.

The rearrangement joins TRBV7-9 to TRBJ2-7, with D possibly being TRBD2 (6 bases). V was clipped by 5 bases and J by 6 bases, with 14 bases between them. This CDR3 has 13 residues. Germline V gene lookup returns CDR1 SEHNR and CDR2 FQNEAQ (reference sequence). CDR3 residues: CASSPPAGPEQYF. The CDR3 nucleotides read TGTGCCAGCAGCCCACCCGCGGGGCCCGAGCAGTACTTC.

As concerns this clonotype: It may be a read error: a sequence one base away is much more abundant. This sequence joins TRBV7-9 and TRBJ2-7; D perhaps matches TRBD1 (5 bases). Germline-derived CDR1 and CDR2 are SEHNR and FQNEAQ (reference sequence). The CDR3 is 12 residues long. Trimming took 1 base from V and 4 from J, leaving 5 bases between them. CDR3 nucleotides: TGTGCCAGCAGCTTAGGACAGTACGAGCAGTACTTC. It yields the protein CASSLGQYEQYF.

The chain recombines TRBV20-1 with TRBJ1-2; 9 nucleotides match TRBD1. Germline CDR1 reads DFQATT; CDR2 reads SNEGSKA (reference sequence). This CDR3 is 15 amino acids long. The J segment lost 4 bases and the V segment lost 6 bases, leaving 12 bases of the junction unmatched. CDR3 sequence reads: CSALPQGAEFYGYTF. In DNA, the CDR3 is TGCAGTGCCCTACCACAGGGGGCGGAATTCTATGGCTACACCTTC.

J is TRBJ2-7 and V is TRBV12-3 or TRBV12-4; weak D call: TRBD2 (5 bases). The CDR3 is 14 amino acids. Trimming stripped 4 bases from V and 7 bases from J, with 17 bases between. The CDR3 spells CASSSGYPVGEQYF. The DNA for the CDR3 is TGTGCCAGCAGTTCGGGGTACCCCGTCGGAGAGCAGTACTTC.

V and J are TRBV5-1 and TRBJ1-4, with D possibly TRBD1 on 6 matching bases. Germline loops: CDR1 SGHRS, CDR2 YFSETQ. V lost 2 bases and J lost 5, with 13 bases in between. There are 15 residues in the CDR3. The DNA of the CDR3 is TGCGCCAGCAGCTTCAAGGGGGGAGGGAATGAAAAACTGTTTTTT. Its protein product is CASSFKGGGNEKLFF.

This clonotype occurred a few times. This chain uses TRBV20-1 with TRBJ1-3, with TRBD1 identical over 9 bases. With V trimmed by 3 bases and J by 2 bases, 2 bases remained unmatched. This CDR3 is 14 amino acids long. Germline V gene lookup returns CDR1 DFQATT and CDR2 SNEGSKA (reference sequence). The CDR3 region has the DNA TGCAGTGCTAGCAGACAGGGGGCTGGAAACACCATATATTTT. Its translation: CSASRQGAGNTIYF.